Following are 29 T cell receptor beta chains from one sample sequenced in a study of T-cell memory formation after mild COVID-19. TCRdb reprocessed the 5' RACE reads with MiXCR, giving one entry per CDR3 protein. The data show more than 200,000 distinct CDR3 sequences, with about 17% seen just once and 3.5% to 4% held by the top ten. Sequenced sample: PBMCs or a T cell subset sorted from them (not recorded which). These receptors were obtained from a man younger than 35 who had mild COVID-19 (a few samples of this study predate the infection). Cell type and time point are not known.

The gene calls are TRBV6-2 or TRBV6-3 and TRBJ2-3; no clear D. Trimming shortened V by 2 bases and J by 0 bases, and 9 bases separated the two germline ends. The CDR3 length is 15 residues. Germline V gene sequence: CDR1 MNHEY, CDR2 SVGEGT. The CDR3 is CASSYGLGSTDTQYF. In nucleotides, the CDR3 is TGTGCCAGCAGTTACGGATTGGGTAGCACAGATACGCAGTATTTT.

This clonotype has more than one count but fewer than ten. The chain has TRBV5-5 and TRBJ1-2; D perhaps matches TRBD1 (5 bases). The CDR3 spans 13 residues. The V and J ends lost 0 bases and 6 bases respectively, with 9 bases between them. CDR1 is SGHKS, CDR2 YYEKEE, per germline (reference sequence). The CDR3 DNA reads TGTGCCAGCAGCTTGGTGACGGGGGATGGCTACACCTTC. This codes for CASSLVTGDGYTF.

This clonotype was detected only a few times. The rearrangement uses TRBV7-9 and TRBJ2-7; D is uncertain. Germline-derived CDR1 and CDR2 are SEHNR and FQNEAQ (reference sequence). V lost 5 bases and J 0 bases, leaving 8 bases between the germline ends. The CDR3 totals 13 residues. The CDR3 nucleotides read TGTGCCAGCAGCCCCGTGGGCTCCTACGAGCAGTACTTC. This gives the protein CASSPVGSYEQYF. Filled out from reference TRBV7-9 and TRBJ2-7, the complete variable domain reads DTGVSQNPRHKITKRGQNVTFRCDPISEHNRLYWYRQTLGQGPEFLTYFQNEAQLEKSRLLSDRFSAERPKGSFSTLEIQRTEQGDSAMYLCASSPVGSYEQYFGPGTRLTVT.

The chain joins TRBV15 to TRBJ1-5, with D uncertain. Trimming removed 0 bases at V and 4 bases at J, with 10 bases between. Per germline, CDR1 LNHNV and CDR2 YYDKDF (reference sequence). This CDR3 spans 15 amino acids. The CDR3 nucleotides read TGTGCCACCAGCAGAGATCTGGCTGGAAATCAGCCCCAGCATTTT. Amino acid sequence: CATSRDLAGNQPQHF.

The rearrangement links TRBV11-2 to TRBJ2-2; 9 bases match TRBD1. CDR1 SGHAT and CDR2 FQNNGV come from the germline V gene. V shed 3 bases, J shed 5 bases, and the junction held 7 bases outside the gene matches. The CDR3 covers 16 residues. The CDR3 spells CASSLPQGAWTGELFF. CDR3 sequence (DNA): TGTGCCAGCAGCTTGCCACAGGGGGCTTGGACCGGGGAGCTGTTTTTT.

The V call is TRBV29-1, the J call TRBJ2-5; 10 nucleotides match TRBD2. The germline CDR1 and CDR2 sequences are SQVTM and ANQGSEA. The ends lost 7 bases at V and 5 bases at J; junction bases unmatched: 10. The CDR3 totals 14 residues. CDR3 sequence (DNA): TGCAGCGCTCCGTCAGCGGGGGGGACGGAGACCCAGTACTTC. Protein sequence: CSAPSAGGTETQYF.

The chain couples TRBV5-1 to TRBJ2-5, with D tentatively TRBD2 (5 bases). The V end was cut by 5 bases, the J end by 4 bases, with 18 bases between. This CDR3 region has 15 residues. From germline, CDR1 is SGHRS and CDR2 YFSETQ. The CDR3 DNA follows: TGCGCCAGCAGGGGAGTTGGTGCTAGAGGAGAGACCCAGTACTTC. Its protein product is CASRGVGARGETQYF.

The chain uses TRBV7-2 and TRBJ2-5, with D maybe TRBD2 (7 bases). The CDR3 extends over 14 amino acids. Trimming removed 3 bases from V and 5 bases from J, with 13 bases in between. The germline gives CDR1 SGHTA, CDR2 FQGNSA. The CDR3 DNA sequence: TGTGCCAGCAGCTTCGGGGGAGGGGGGGAGACCCAGTACTTC. This gives the protein CASSFGGGGETQYF.

The chain employs TRBV5-6 and TRBJ2-7; perhaps D is TRBD1 or TRBD2 (5 bases each). Trimming shortened V by 4 bases and J by 5 bases, and 10 bases separated the two germline ends. Per germline, CDR1 SGHDT and CDR2 YYEEEE. The CDR3 is 12 amino acids. Here the CDR3 reads CASSLWGNEQYV. The CDR3 DNA reads TGTGCCAGCAGCCTCTGGGGGAACGAGCAGTACGTC.

The rearrangement links TRBV29-1 to TRBJ1-1, with 8 positions matching TRBD1. The CDR3 contains 13 residues. Germline-derived CDR1 and CDR2 are SQVTM and ANQGSEA. V was pared by 6 bases and J by 6 bases, with 9 bases of the junction left unmatched. CDR3 bases: TGCAGCGTCCTCCCGGACAGGGCGGCTGAAGCTTTCTTT. It yields the protein CSVLPDRAAEAFF.

This clonotype was counted a few times. The chain combines TRBV27 with TRBJ1-1; maybe TRBD1 (5 bases). Per germline, CDR1 MNHEY and CDR2 SMNVEV (reference sequence). V lost 6 bases to trimming and J lost 0 bases, with 11 bases between them. The CDR3 spans 14 residues. The CDR3 here is CASSPGFMNTEAFF. In nucleotides, the CDR3 is TGTGCCAGCAGCCCAGGGTTTATGAACACTGAAGCTTTCTTT.

V gene TRBV4-3 combines with J gene TRBJ2-2, with D perhaps being TRBD1 or TRBD2 (5 bases each). The CDR3 runs 15 residues. Germline V gene lookup returns CDR1 LGHNA and CDR2 YSLEER. V was cut by 0 bases and J by 7 bases, with 12 bases left in between. The CDR3 reads CASSQEKGRGGELFF. Here the CDR3 DNA reads TGCGCCAGCAGCCAAGAAAAGGGACGGGGCGGGGAGCTGTTTTTT.

This chain joins TRBV6-5 and TRBJ1-1, with D possibly matching TRBD1 (5 bases). The CDR3 spans 14 residues. The ends were cut back, 2 bases at V and 1 base at J, with 8 bases in the middle. Looked up from germline, CDR1 is MNHEY and CDR2 is SVGAGI. The CDR3 DNA sequence: TGTGCCAGCAGTTACCGGACACCGAACACTGAAGCTTTCTTT. Amino acids: CASSYRTPNTEAFF.

The V call is TRBV11-2, the J call TRBJ2-7; D gene uncertain. Germline V gene data show CDR1 as SGHAT and CDR2 as FQNNGV. V lost 5 bases and J 6 bases, leaving 14 bases between the germline ends. CDR3 size: 13 residues. The CDR3 is CASSPSLSGEQYV. CDR3 DNA sequence: TGTGCCAGCAGCCCTTCTCTTTCCGGCGAGCAGTACGTC.

This chain connects TRBV6-5 to TRBJ1-6, with 9 positions matching TRBD1. CDR1 is MNHEY, CDR2 SVGAGI, per germline. The V gene end was trimmed by 0 bases and the J gene end by 7 bases; junction bases not matched to a gene: 10. The CDR3 is 18 residues long. For the CDR3, the DNA is TGTGCCAGCAGTTACTCTATGGGACAGGGTTGGGGAAATTCACCCCTCCACTTT. Translation gives CASSYSMGQGWGNSPLHF.

This clonotype came up a few times. J is TRBJ1-2 and V is TRBV5-1; D unresolved. Trimming left V 4 bases short and J 7 bases short, with 17 bases between. Per germline, CDR1 SGHRS and CDR2 YFSETQ. This CDR3 is built from 14 residues. Here the CDR3 DNA reads TGCGCCAGCAGCCCGGATCCCTCAGCTTTTGGCTACACCTTC. Translating it yields CASSPDPSAFGYTF. Full variable domain (rest looked up from reference TRBV5-1 and TRBJ1-2): KAGVTQTPRYLIKTRGQQVTLSCSPISGHRSVSWYQQTPGQGLQFLFEYFSETQRNKGNFPGRFSGRQFSNSRSEMNVSTLELGDSALYLCASSPDPSAFGYTFGSGTRLTVV.

This clonotype showed up just a few times. The V call is TRBV5-1, the J call TRBJ2-5; 9 bases fit TRBD2. There are 16 residues in the CDR3. Germline V gives CDR1 SGHRS, CDR2 YFSETQ. J was trimmed by 3 bases and V by 1 base; bases with no gene match: 7. The CDR3 loop reads CASSLLASGEEETQYF. In nucleotides, the CDR3 is TGCGCCAGCAGCTTGTTAGCTAGCGGGGAGGAAGAGACCCAGTACTTC.

The chain combines TRBV5-4 with TRBJ2-7; TRBD1 might be the D (6 bases). CDR3 size: 12 residues. The germline gives CDR1 SGHNT, CDR2 YYREEE (reference sequence). The CDR3 is CASSLGSGQSNV. The CDR3 region has the DNA TGTGCCAGCAGCTTGGGGAGCGGACAGTCGAACGTC.

The chain employs TRBV20-1 and TRBJ1-1, with D uncertain. Looked up from germline, CDR1 is DFQATT and CDR2 is SNEGSKA (reference sequence). V shed 8 bases and J shed 1 base, with 11 bases lying between them. This CDR3 has 12 amino acids. The CDR3 nucleotides read TGCAGTCCGTGGGAAAAGAACACTGAAGCTTTCTTT. Protein sequence: CSPWEKNTEAFF.

This clonotype occurred many times. This sequence joins TRBV24-1 and TRBJ2-3, with D tentatively TRBD1 (5 bases). This CDR3 is built from 16 residues. Trimming took off 4 bases at V and 2 bases at J, with 15 bases between the two ends. CDR1 is KGHDR, CDR2 SFDVKD, per germline. CDR3 bases: TGTGCCACCAGTGAGGCGAGGACACCAACCACAGATACGCAGTATTTT. Residues: CATSEARTPTTDTQYF.

This clonotype has just a few counts. This sequence joins TRBV11-2 and TRBJ1-3, with a possible D match to TRBD1 (5 bases). V lost 5 bases and J 4 bases, leaving 18 bases between the germline ends. CDR3 length: 16 residues. CDR1 is SGHAT, CDR2 FQNNGV, per germline. The CDR3 sequence is CASSPGWGSGGNTIYF. Written as DNA, the CDR3 is TGTGCCAGCAGCCCCGGCTGGGGGTCTGGAGGAAACACCATATATTTT.

This chain links TRBV5-8 with TRBJ2-7; D is possibly TRBD1 (5 bases). The CDR3 consists of 12 residues. V was clipped by 2 bases and J by 8 bases, with 11 bases between them. The germline V gene has CDR1 SGHTS and CDR2 YDEGEE. CDR3 bases: TGTGCCAGCAGCTTCGACAGAGGCAAGCAGTACTTC. Its translation is CASSFDRGKQYF.

The rearrangement links TRBV20-1 to TRBJ2-7; unclear D gene. The CDR3 totals 13 residues. Germline CDR1 DFQATT, CDR2 SNEGSKA (reference sequence). V shed 1 base and J shed 6 bases, with 13 bases lying between them. In nucleotides, the CDR3 is TGCAGTGCTAGAGCCACTCTACCTGGCGAGCAGTACTTC. Its protein is CSARATLPGEQYF.

The CDR3 nucleotides are TGTGCCAGCAGCGAGATCCAGTTCTACGAGCAGTACTTC. Its protein product is CASSEIQFYEQYF. J is TRBJ2-7 and V is TRBV7-2, with unresolved D. Trimming removed 5 bases at V and 3 bases at J, with 11 bases between. In germline, CDR1 is SGHTA, CDR2 FQGNSA. The CDR3 has 13 amino acids.

DNA of the CDR3: TGTGCCAGCAACCTACCCGGGACCCTAAGGGCCGGGGAGCTGTTTTTT. Amino acid sequence: CASNLPGTLRAGELFF. J is TRBJ2-2 and V is TRBV28, with D perhaps TRBD1 or TRBD2 (5 bases each). V lost 7 bases and J 6 bases, leaving 21 bases between the germline ends. The CDR3 has 16 amino acids. Per germline, CDR1 MDHEN and CDR2 SYDVKM.

V usage is TRBV6-5 and J usage is TRBJ2-3; 14 bases align to TRBD2. The CDR3 has 15 residues. Germline V gene data show CDR1 as MNHEY and CDR2 as SVGAGI. J was trimmed by 4 bases and V by 8 bases; bases with no gene match: 5. The CDR3 coding sequence is TGTGCCAGCGCCCAGGGACTAGCGGGGGCAGATACGCAGTATTTT. This translates into CASAQGLAGADTQYF.

There are a few counts of this clonotype. CDR3: CASSLGQGLQYF. CDR3 nucleotides: TGTGCCAGCAGCCTTGGACAGGGGCTTCAGTATTTT. The gene calls are TRBV3-1 and TRBJ2-3, with 9 positions matching TRBD1. Germline CDR1 is LGHDT and CDR2 is YNNKEL (reference sequence). This CDR3 contains 12 residues. Losses at the gene ends were 4 bases for V and 12 bases for J; bases not matched to a gene: 5.

This clonotype was observed a few times. The chain couples TRBV6-6 to TRBJ1-3; D is unresolved. The V end lost 1 base, the J end lost 7 bases, and 8 bases lay between the germline ends. Germline V gene lookup returns CDR1 MNHNY and CDR2 SVGAGI (reference sequence). The CDR3 is made up of 13 amino acids. CDR3 region: CASSYLSVNTIYF. The CDR3, as DNA: TGTGCCAGCAGTTACTTGTCTGTGAACACCATATATTTT.

This clonotype occurred a few times. The chain is built from TRBV12-3 or TRBV12-4 and TRBJ2-7; maybe TRBD1 (5 bases). Trimming took 5 bases from V and 9 from J, leaving 14 bases between them. This CDR3 is 12 amino acids long. The CDR3 bases are TGTGCCAGCAGTCCAGGGTTATTTGGGCAGTACTTC. Protein sequence: CASSPGLFGQYF.